This is a list of T cell receptor beta chains from one sample in a study of radiation and T cells in renal cell carcinoma. The repertoire was sequenced with immunoSEQ multiplex PCR; TCRdb's copy has only in-frame clones and lacks some. The profile shows roughly 58,000 clones, about 80% of them singletons. The specimen was blood, collected from a patient whose treatment included radiotherapy and nephrectomy. Source of these receptors: a man in his fifties or sixties with renal cell carcinoma. CDR3s include the opening cysteine and the closing phenylalanine or tryptophan. A D gene is named only where the DNA matches it firmly.

>TRBJ1-2|.|TRBV29-1
CSVWENGYGYTF
>TRBJ2-2|TRBD1|TRBV7-9
CASSWRGFGQGNTGELFF
>TRBJ1-2|.|TRBV10-2
CASSVEETYGYTF
>TRBJ1-3|.|TRBV9
CASSPDGIPGNTIYF
>TRBJ1-1|.|TRBV2
CASSESRQVAFF
>TRBJ2-1|TRBD1|TRBV5-4
CASSPTGGGSYNEQFF
>TRBJ2-3|TRBD2|TRBV9
CASSVGPSGRGTDTQYF
>TRBJ2-2|TRBD2|TRBV7-8
CASSNRRLAGNTGELFF
>TRBJ1-1|.|TRBV14
CASSQDGGSTEAFF
>TRBJ2-2|.|TRBV11-2
CASQLRIGELFF
>TRBJ2-5|TRBD2|TRBV19
CASKRTSGGDRETQYF
>TRBJ1-1|TRBD1|TRBV6-6
CASSQDRVNTEAFF
>TRBJ2-1|.|TRBV5-1
CASSSTWWRSNEQFF
>TRBJ1-5|TRBD1|TRBV6-5
CASSSTGSNQPQHF
>TRBJ1-1|TRBD1|TRBV9
CASSPSGGGGTEAFF
>TRBJ1-2|TRBD1|TRBV19
CASRQGAGGYTF
>TRBJ1-5|TRBD1|TRBV19
CASSPAGTGGGQPQHF
>TRBJ1-2|TRBD1|TRBV7-8
CASSYGTGEWGYTF
>TRBJ1-6|.|TRBV5-1
CASSLVSGNSPLHF
>TRBJ2-2|.|TRBV7-3
CASSLKGAGELFF
>TRBJ2-1|.|TRBV5-1
CASREREYNEQFF
>TRBJ1-6|.|TRBV18
CASSPGGNSPLHF
>TRBJ1-2|.|TRBV4-2
CASSQGTRDGYTF
>TRBJ2-6|.|TRBV5-1
CASSLVAGANVLTF
>TRBJ2-1|TRBD2|TRBV2
CASSPLADNEQFF
>TRBJ2-5|TRBD1|TRBV5-4
CASIDGDRDQETQYF
>TRBJ2-5|.|TRBV11-2
CASSLSRTQETQYF
>TRBJ1-5|.|TRBV6-1
CASSDGYHQPQHF
>TRBJ1-3|.|TRBV29-1
CSVGRGPDSGNTIYF
>TRBJ2-3|.|TRBV10-3
CAISEFSREDTQYF
>TRBJ1-4|.|TRBV10-1
CASSPGPTEEKLFF
>TRBJ1-3|.|TRBV5-1
CASSLEGTGNTIYF
>TRBJ2-5|.|TRBV28
CASSINYASGETQYF
>TRBJ2-4|.|TRBV9
CASSTGENIQYF
>TRBJ1-1|.|TRBV2
CASSSPGSRSSTEAFF
>TRBJ2-5|TRBD2|TRBV15
CATSRSSGGWETQYF